This TCR beta chain came from a study of blood T cell repertoires in COVID-19. Study background: Whether acute or convalescent, the COVID-19 samples came from the United States, Italy and Spain. T cells, B-cell-depleted T cells, or PBMCs provided the cDNA or gDNA that served as material.

Original processing notes: Using reference gene primer amplification, nucleated cell counts were estimated. TCRdb's table, derived via immunoSEQ multiplex PCR, lists solely in-frame clones and lacks some. D and trimming were read from the DNA, whereas the V and J calls and clone size are those reported in that table. This repertoire shows about 400,000 clones, 86% found once; its top ten account for 7% to 7.5%. Trimming cost V 5 bases and J 4 bases, with 12 bases left between them. CDR1 MNHEY and CDR2 SVGAGI come from the germline V gene. The CDR3 runs to 13 residues. Seattle researchers signed up patients amid active infection and tracked them longitudinally.

The receptor comes from a woman aged 55-70 years with COVID-19, enrolled during active disease. What was sequenced was peripheral blood. The rearrangement links TRBV6-5 to TRBJ2-7, with D possibly matching TRBD2 (6 bases). In DNA, the CDR3 is TGTGCCAGCAGTACCTTCCGGGAGTACGAGCAGTACTTC. Translating gives CASSTFREYEQYF.